This TCR beta chain is drawn from a study of OX40 agonist ivuxolimab in advanced cancers. General study findings and limits: Among the nonresponders, some also had low normalized T-cell clonal expansion. By week 6 at 0.1 to 3.0 mg/kg, blood CD4+ and CD8+ T cells had expanded clonally.

Trimming removed 4 bases from V and 6 bases from J, with 21 bases in between. The CDR3 has 16 amino acids. Germline CDR1 reads SGHTS; CDR2 reads YDEGEE. This table comes from immunoSEQ multiplex PCR, and its TCRdb copy is limited to in-frame clones, with some not included. The top ten clones hold about 14% of a sample with 57,000 or so clones, roughly nine tenths of them seen once. This clone appeared once. As yet, its antigen is unknown. The chain carries TRBV5-8 and TRBJ2-3, with a possible D match to TRBD1 (6 bases). This receptor was taken from an adult with an advanced solid tumor such as melanoma, head and neck, liver or kidney cancer. The sample in question was CD4+ or CD8+ T cells sorted from blood, obtained in a trial of the OX40 agonist ivuxolimab. DNA of the CDR3: TGTGCCAGCAGCCTAACCGGACAGCCTTACACGGATACGCAGTATTTT. It specifies CASSLTGQPYTDTQYF.